This T cell receptor (beta chain) was sequenced for a study of early T cells in non-severe SARS-CoV-2 infection. Overall study: Sequenced bulk RNA came from whole blood that was unsorted, and chains were unpaired. Study-wide results and caveats: The matching step, a VDJdb search, favored anti-spike CD8 responses and missed private and CD4 specificities.

CDR3 length equals 13 residues. Trimming removed 5 bases from V and 0 bases from J, with 5 bases in between. Germline CDR1 reads SEHNR; CDR2 reads FQNEAQ (reference sequence). This clonotype was counted many times. No antigen is known for it. TCRdb redid the calling of the 5' RACE reads with MiXCR, one entry per CDR3 protein. The data hold tens of thousands of distinct CDR3 sequences, with around 5.6% observed a single time. The sequenced sample consisted of whole blood. The source is an adult who was a healthcare worker with PCR-confirmed SARS-CoV-2 infection or an uninfected control (not recorded which). V is TRBV7-9 and J is TRBJ1-5, with D hard to call. DNA for the CDR3: TGTGCCAGCAGCCAGGTTAGCAATCAGCCCCAGCATTTT. This gives the protein CASSQVSNQPQHF.